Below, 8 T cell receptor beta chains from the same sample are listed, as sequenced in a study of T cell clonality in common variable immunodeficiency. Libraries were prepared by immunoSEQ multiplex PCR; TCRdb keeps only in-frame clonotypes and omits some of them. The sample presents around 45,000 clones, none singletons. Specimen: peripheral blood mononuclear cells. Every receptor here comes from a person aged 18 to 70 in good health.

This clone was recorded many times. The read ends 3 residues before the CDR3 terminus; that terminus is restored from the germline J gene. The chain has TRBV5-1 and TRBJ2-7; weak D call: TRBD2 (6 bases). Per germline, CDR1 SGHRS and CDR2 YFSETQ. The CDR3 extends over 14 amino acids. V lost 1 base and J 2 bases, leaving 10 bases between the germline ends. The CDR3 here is CASSLMGGPYEQYF. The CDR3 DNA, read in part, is TGCGCCAGCAGCTTGATGGGGGGTCCCTACGAG.

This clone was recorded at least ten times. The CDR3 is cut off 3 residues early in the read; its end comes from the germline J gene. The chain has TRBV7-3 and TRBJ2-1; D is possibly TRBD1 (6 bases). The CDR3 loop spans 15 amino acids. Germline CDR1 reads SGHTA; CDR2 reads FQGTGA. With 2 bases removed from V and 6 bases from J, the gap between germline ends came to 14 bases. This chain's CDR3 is CASSLWGEQGNEQFF. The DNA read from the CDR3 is TGTGCCAGCAGCTTATGGGGCGAACAGGGCAATGAG.

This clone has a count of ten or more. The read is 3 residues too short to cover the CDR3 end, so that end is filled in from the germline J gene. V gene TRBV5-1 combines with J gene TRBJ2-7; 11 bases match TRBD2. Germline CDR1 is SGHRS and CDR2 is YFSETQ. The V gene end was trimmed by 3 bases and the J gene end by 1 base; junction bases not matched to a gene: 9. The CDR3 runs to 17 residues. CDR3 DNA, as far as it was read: TGCGCCAGCAGCTCCCCAACTAGCGGGGGTGATTCCTACGAG. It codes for CASSSPTSGGDSYE. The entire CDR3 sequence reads CASSSPTSGGDSYEQYF. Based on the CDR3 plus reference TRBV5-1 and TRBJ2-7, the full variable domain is KAGVTQTPRYLIKTRGQQVTLSCSPISGHRSVSWYQQTPGQGLQFLFEYFSETQRNKGNFPGRFSGRQFSNSRSEMNVSTLELGDSALYLCASSSPTSGGDSYEQYFGPGTRLTVT.

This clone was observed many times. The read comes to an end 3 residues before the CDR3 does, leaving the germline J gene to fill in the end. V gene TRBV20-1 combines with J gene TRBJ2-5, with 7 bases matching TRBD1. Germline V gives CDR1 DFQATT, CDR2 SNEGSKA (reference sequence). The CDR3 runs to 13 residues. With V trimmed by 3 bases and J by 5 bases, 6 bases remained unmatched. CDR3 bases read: TGCAGTGCTAGCTTACAGGGGTTGGAGACC. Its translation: CSASLQGLET. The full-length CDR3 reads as CSASLQGLETQYF.

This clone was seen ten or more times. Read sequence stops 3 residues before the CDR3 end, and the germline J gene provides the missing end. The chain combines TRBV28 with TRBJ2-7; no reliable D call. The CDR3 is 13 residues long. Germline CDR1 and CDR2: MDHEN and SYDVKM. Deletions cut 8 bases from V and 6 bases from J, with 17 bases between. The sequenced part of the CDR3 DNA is TGTGCCAGCTCGCTGGGCAGGCATGGCGAG. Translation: CASSLGRHGE. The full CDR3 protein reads CASSLGRHGEQYF. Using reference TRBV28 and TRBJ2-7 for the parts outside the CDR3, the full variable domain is DVKVTQSSRYLVKRTGEKVFLECVQDMDHENMFWYRQDPGLGLRLIYFSYDVKMKEKGDIPEGYSVSREKKERFSLILESASTNQTSMYLCASSLGRHGEQYFGPGTRLTVT.

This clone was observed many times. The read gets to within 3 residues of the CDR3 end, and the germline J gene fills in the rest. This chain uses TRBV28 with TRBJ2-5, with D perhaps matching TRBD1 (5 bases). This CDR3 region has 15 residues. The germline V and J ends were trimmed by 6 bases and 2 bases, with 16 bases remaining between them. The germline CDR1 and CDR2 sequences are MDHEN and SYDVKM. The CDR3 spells CASSPPGRGQETQYF. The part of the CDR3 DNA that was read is TGTGCCAGCAGCCCCCCAGGGCGTGGGCAAGAGACC. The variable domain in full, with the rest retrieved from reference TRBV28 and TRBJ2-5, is DVKVTQSSRYLVKRTGEKVFLECVQDMDHENMFWYRQDPGLGLRLIYFSYDVKMKEKGDIPEGYSVSREKKERFSLILESASTNQTSMYLCASSPPGRGQETQYFGPGTRLLVL.

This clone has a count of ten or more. CDR3 DNA (partial): TGTGCCAGCAGCTCCTCAGGGACAATTTACAATGAG. Encoded protein: CASSSSGTIYNE. The whole CDR3 is CASSSSGTIYNEQFF. This sequence joins TRBV7-6 and TRBJ2-1, with D possibly TRBD1 on 6 matching bases. The read falls 3 residues short of the CDR3 end, and the missing part is taken from the germline J gene. CDR1 SGHVS and CDR2 FNYEAQ come from the germline V gene. Trimming pared 4 bases from V and 4 bases from J, leaving 14 bases between. CDR3 length: 15 residues.

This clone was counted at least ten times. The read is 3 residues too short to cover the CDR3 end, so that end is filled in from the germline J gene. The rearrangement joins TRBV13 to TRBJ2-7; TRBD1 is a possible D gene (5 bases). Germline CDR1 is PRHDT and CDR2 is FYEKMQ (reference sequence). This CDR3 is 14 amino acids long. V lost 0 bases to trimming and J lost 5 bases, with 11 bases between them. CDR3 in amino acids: CASSLGRRGHEQYF. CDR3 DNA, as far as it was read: TGTGCCAGCAGCTTAGGCAGAAGGGGCCACGAG.